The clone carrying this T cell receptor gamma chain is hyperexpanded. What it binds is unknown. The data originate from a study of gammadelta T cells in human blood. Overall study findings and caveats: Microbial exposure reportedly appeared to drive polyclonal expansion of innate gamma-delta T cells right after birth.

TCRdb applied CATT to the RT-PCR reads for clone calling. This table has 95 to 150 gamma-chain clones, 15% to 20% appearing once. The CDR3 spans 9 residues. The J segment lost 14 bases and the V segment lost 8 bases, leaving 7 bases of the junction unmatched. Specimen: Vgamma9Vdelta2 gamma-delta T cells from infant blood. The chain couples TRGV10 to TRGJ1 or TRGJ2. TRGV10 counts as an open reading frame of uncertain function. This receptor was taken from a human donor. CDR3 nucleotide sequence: TGTGCTGCGTGGGATTTGGAACTCTTT. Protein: CAAWDLELF.